These 14 T cell receptor beta chains were all obtained from the same sample, sequenced in a study of cytotoxic CD8 clonotypes in ibrutinib-treated CLL. Only in-frame clones appear in the TCRdb table, and some are missing; sequencing was by immunoSEQ multiplex PCR. The sample shows hundreds of thousands of clones, under 70% of them seen only once. Sequencing was performed on PBMCs, taken after 36 months of ibrutinib treatment. These receptors were obtained from a human donor with chronic lymphocytic leukemia.

V and J are TRBV12-5 and TRBJ2-3; D is undetermined. V lost 0 bases to trimming and J lost 1 base, with 8 bases between them. CDR3 size: 15 residues. Germline CDR1 is LGHNT and CDR2 is FRNRAP. This CDR3 reads CASGLVSRRTDTQYF. In nucleotides, the CDR3 is TGTGCTAGTGGTTTGGTATCAAGACGCACAGATACGCAGTATTTT. Drawing the rest from reference TRBV12-5 and TRBJ2-3, the complete variable domain is DARVTQTPRHKVTEMGQEVTMRCQPILGHNTVFWYRQTMMQGLELLAYFRNRAPLDDSGMPKDRFSAEMPDATLATLKIQPSEPRDSAVYFCASGLVSRRTDTQYFGPGTRLTVL.

A few counts support this clone. The rearrangement joins TRBV13 to TRBJ2-7, with 7 bases that match TRBD1. With 5 bases clipped from V and 6 bases from J, the junction kept 4 bases outside the gene matches. This CDR3 spans 12 amino acids. CDR1 is PRHDT, CDR2 FYEKMQ, per germline (reference sequence). CDR3 in amino acids: CASSTTGFEQYF. The CDR3 DNA is TGTGCCAGCAGCACGACAGGGTTCGAGCAGTACTTC.

The J gene is TRBJ2-4, the V gene TRBV4-1; TRBD1 matches at 9 bases. The CDR3 consists of 15 residues. Germline V CDR1 and CDR2: MGHRA, YSYEKL. Trimming took 4 bases from V and 5 from J; bases not matched to a gene: 6. The CDR3 sequence is CASSPQRTGENIQYF. The CDR3 DNA is TGCGCCAGCAGCCCACAAAGGACAGGGGAAAACATTCAGTACTTC.

This sequence joins TRBV18 and TRBJ2-7, with a weak D call TRBD1 (5 bases). The germline V gene has CDR1 KGHSH and CDR2 LQKENI. The CDR3 loop spans 13 amino acids. V was trimmed by 3 bases and J by 2 bases, leaving 8 bases between them. In DNA form, the CDR3 reads TGTGCCAGCTCACCGGACAACCCCTACGAGCAGTACTTC. Its translation: CASSPDNPYEQYF.

This chain joins TRBV5-1 and TRBJ2-5; D ambiguous. Germline CDR1 and CDR2: SGHRS and YFSETQ. The length of the CDR3 is 14 residues. Between the trimmed V and J ends, which lost 0 bases and 5 bases, there was a span of 11 bases. The CDR3 DNA reads as TGCGCCAGCAGCTTGGAGTGGGTAGGGGAGACCCAGTACTTC. Encoded protein: CASSLEWVGETQYF.

The chain is built from TRBV19 and TRBJ2-7, with D maybe TRBD2 (6 bases). In germline, CDR1 is LNHDA, CDR2 SQIVND (reference sequence). CDR3 length equals 13 residues. The V end was cut by 8 bases, the J end by 0 bases, with 11 bases between. CDR3 nucleotide sequence: TGTGCCAGTTCCGGGACTCCCTCCTACGAGCAGTACTTC. Encoded protein: CASSGTPSYEQYF.

The V call is TRBV4-3, the J call TRBJ2-5; D possibly corresponds to TRBD1 (6 bases). The V end lost 1 base, the J end lost 7 bases, and 13 bases lay between the germline ends. Germline-derived CDR1 and CDR2 are LGHNA and YSLEER. There are 14 residues in the CDR3. This chain's CDR3 is CASSQVGGSVTQYF. In DNA form, the CDR3 reads TGCGCCAGCAGCCAAGTAGGGGGATCGGTGACCCAGTACTTC.

The V gene is TRBV5-1, the J gene TRBJ2-7; D remains unclear. Germline CDR1 SGHRS, CDR2 YFSETQ. Trimming pared 0 bases from V and 2 bases from J, leaving 3 bases between. This CDR3 has 12 residues. The CDR3 DNA sequence: TGCGCCAGCAGCTTGGTAGCCTACGAGCAGTACTTC. Translation gives CASSLVAYEQYF.

V gene TRBV6-5 combines with J gene TRBJ1-2; 7 bases are a match to TRBD1. Germline V gene data show CDR1 as MNHEY and CDR2 as SVGAGI. The CDR3 contains 13 residues. V was clipped by 6 bases and J by 3 bases; unmatched bases: 4. In nucleotides, the CDR3 is TGTGCCAGCAGATCGGGGACAGACTATGGCTACACCTTC. This codes for CASRSGTDYGYTF.

A few counts support this clone. The chain combines TRBV5-1 with TRBJ2-1; D gene uncertain. The CDR3 totals 13 residues. Germline-derived CDR1 and CDR2 are SGHRS and YFSETQ. Trimming left V 1 base short and J 5 bases short, with 7 bases between. Written as DNA, the CDR3 is TGCGCCAGCAGCTTGTATACGGACAATGAGCAGTTCTTC. This encodes CASSLYTDNEQFF.

V gene TRBV29-1 combines with J gene TRBJ2-5; TRBD2 is a possible D gene (6 bases). From germline, CDR1 is SQVTM and CDR2 ANQGSEA. The V end lost 6 bases, the J end lost 1 base, and 15 bases lay between the germline ends. This CDR3 region has 14 residues. CDR3 in DNA: TGCAGCGTCGCGAGAACTAGCATCCAAGAGACCCAGTACTTC. This encodes CSVARTSIQETQYF.

V usage is TRBV18 and J usage is TRBJ2-5; the D is unclear. Germline V lookup: CDR1 KGHSH, CDR2 LQKENI. CDR3 size: 13 residues. Trimming left V 2 bases short and J 10 bases short, with 14 bases between. The CDR3 DNA reads TGTGCCAGCTCACCATCTCAGGATGAAATCCAGTACTTC. Translation: CASSPSQDEIQYF.

The rearrangement joins TRBV7-9 to TRBJ2-5; D unclear. In germline, CDR1 is SEHNR, CDR2 FQNEAQ (reference sequence). This CDR3 contains 15 residues. V was pared by 5 bases and J by 0 bases, with 13 bases between. The CDR3 sequence is CASSVGGWDQETQYF. The CDR3 DNA sequence: TGTGCCAGCAGCGTAGGCGGATGGGACCAAGAGACCCAGTACTTC.

The rearrangement joins TRBV6-5 to TRBJ1-3; D is uncertain. The CDR3 has 15 amino acids. V shed 2 bases and J shed 1 base, with 9 bases lying between them. The germline V gene encodes CDR1 MNHEY and CDR2 SVGAGI. CDR3 in amino acids: CASSYLGGSGNTIYF. In DNA form, the CDR3 reads TGTGCCAGCAGTTACCTAGGAGGGTCTGGAAACACCATATATTTT.